This T cell receptor beta chain was captured in a study of monozygotic twins with inflammatory bowel disease. Study observations and caveats: Diversity of TCRbeta measured by inverse Simpson was lower in IBD patients than in healthy co-twins.

Note on this clonotype: The antigen is undetermined.

With the 5' RACE reads reprocessed, TCRdb shows one record per CDR3 protein and no DNA. This sample's table reports some 330,000 distinct CDR3 sequences. The TCR sequence derives from a human donor with ulcerative colitis or Crohn's disease, or a healthy co-twin of an affected twin (not recorded which). Specimen: blood.

The CDR3 spells CASSYTGKGTDTQYF. This rearrangement joins TRBV6-5 to TRBJ2-3. Germline-derived CDR1 and CDR2 are MNHEY and SVGAGI. The CDR3 totals 15 residues.